This T cell receptor (beta chain) was identified during a study of shared clonotypes between healthy human individuals. Findings and caveats of the study: Depth of sequencing was expected to influence donor clonotype sharing.

Genomic DNA of every subset was divided equally among multiple immunoSEQ plates. Ten immunoSEQ deep assay plates were used by the authors to sequence unsorted PBMC DNA. Produced via immunoSEQ multiplex PCR; TCRdb's table is partial and in-frame only. The table records hundreds of thousands of clones, 70% to 80% of them present only once. Notes on this clone: Its antigen is not identified.

The CDR3 totals 11 residues. Trimming cost V 7 bases and J 11 bases, with 11 bases left between them. Germline V lookup: CDR1 MDHEN, CDR2 SYDVKM. This TCR derives from a woman between 35 and 50 years old in good health. Some clones in this sample may be carry-over from other donors' samples. The sequencing sample was made of PBMCs. The chain links TRBV28 to TRBJ1-4; D remains ambiguous. The CDR3 protein is CASTSQAKLFF. CDR3 DNA sequence: TGTGCCAGCACCAGCCAGGCCAAACTGTTTTTT.